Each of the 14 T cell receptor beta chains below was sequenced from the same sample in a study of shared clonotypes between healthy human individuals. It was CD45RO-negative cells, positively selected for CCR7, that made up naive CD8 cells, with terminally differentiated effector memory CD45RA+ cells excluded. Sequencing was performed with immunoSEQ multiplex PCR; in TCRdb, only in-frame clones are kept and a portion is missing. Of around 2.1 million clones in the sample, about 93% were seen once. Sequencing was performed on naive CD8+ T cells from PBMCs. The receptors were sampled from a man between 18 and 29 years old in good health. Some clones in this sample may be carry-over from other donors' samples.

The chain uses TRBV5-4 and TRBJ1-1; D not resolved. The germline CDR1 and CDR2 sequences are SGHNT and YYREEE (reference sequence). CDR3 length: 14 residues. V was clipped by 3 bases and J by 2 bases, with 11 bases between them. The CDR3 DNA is TGTGCCAGCAGCTATATTTCCGTTAACACTGAAGCTTTCTTT. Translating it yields CASSYISVNTEAFF. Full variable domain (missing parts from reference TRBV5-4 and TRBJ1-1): ETGVTQSPTHLIKTRGQQVTLRCSSQSGHNTVSWYQQALGQGPQFIFQYYREEENGRGNFPPRFSGLQFPNYSSELNVNALELDDSALYLCASSYISVNTEAFFGQGTRLTVV.

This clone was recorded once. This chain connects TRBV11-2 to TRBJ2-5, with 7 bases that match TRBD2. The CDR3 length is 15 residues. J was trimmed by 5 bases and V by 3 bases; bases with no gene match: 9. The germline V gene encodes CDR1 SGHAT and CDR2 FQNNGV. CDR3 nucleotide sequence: TGTGCCAGCAGCTTTACGCGGGAGTTTGGGGAGACCCAGTACTTC. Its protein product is CASSFTREFGETQYF.

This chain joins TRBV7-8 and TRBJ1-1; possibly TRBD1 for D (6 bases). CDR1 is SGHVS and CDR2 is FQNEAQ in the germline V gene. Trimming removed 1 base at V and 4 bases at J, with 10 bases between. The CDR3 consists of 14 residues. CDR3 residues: CASSLGAGATEAFF. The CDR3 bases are TGTGCCAGCAGCTTAGGGGCAGGGGCCACTGAAGCTTTCTTT.

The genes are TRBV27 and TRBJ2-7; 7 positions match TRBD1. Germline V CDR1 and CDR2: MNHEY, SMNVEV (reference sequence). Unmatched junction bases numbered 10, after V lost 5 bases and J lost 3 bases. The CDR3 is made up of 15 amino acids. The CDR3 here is CASSLRTGPYYEQYF. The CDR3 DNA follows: TGTGCCAGCAGTCTCCGGACAGGACCATACTACGAGCAGTACTTC.

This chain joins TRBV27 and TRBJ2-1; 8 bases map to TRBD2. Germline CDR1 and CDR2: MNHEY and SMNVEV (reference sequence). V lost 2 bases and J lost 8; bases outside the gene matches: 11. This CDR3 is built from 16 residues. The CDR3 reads CASSLGEAGGMHEQFF. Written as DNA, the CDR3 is TGTGCCAGCAGTTTAGGGGAGGCGGGAGGAATGCATGAGCAGTTCTTC.

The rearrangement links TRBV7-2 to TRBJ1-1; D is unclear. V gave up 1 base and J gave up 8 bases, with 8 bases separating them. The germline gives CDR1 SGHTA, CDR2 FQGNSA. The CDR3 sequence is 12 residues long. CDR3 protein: CASSLDPREAFF. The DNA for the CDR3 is TGTGCCAGCAGCTTAGATCCCCGCGAAGCTTTCTTT.

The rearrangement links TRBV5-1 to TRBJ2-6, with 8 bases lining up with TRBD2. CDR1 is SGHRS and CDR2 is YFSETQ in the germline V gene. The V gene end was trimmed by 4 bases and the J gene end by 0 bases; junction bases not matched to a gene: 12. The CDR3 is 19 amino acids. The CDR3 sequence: CASSQRRAGGASGANVLTF. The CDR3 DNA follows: TGCGCCAGCAGCCAAAGACGGGCGGGAGGTGCCTCTGGGGCCAACGTCCTGACTTTC. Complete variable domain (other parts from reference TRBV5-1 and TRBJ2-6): KAGVTQTPRYLIKTRGQQVTLSCSPISGHRSVSWYQQTPGQGLQFLFEYFSETQRNKGNFPGRFSGRQFSNSRSEMNVSTLELGDSALYLCASSQRRAGGASGANVLTFGAGSRLTVL.

The CDR3 region has the DNA TGTGCCAGCAGCCGGGGACTAGGCTACGAGCAGTACTTC. Translated: CASSRGLGYEQYF. The V gene is TRBV5-4, the J gene TRBJ2-7, with 8 bases matching TRBD2. J was trimmed by 3 bases and V by 4 bases; bases with no gene match: 3. Germline CDR1 SGHNT, CDR2 YYREEE (reference sequence). The CDR3 contains 13 residues.

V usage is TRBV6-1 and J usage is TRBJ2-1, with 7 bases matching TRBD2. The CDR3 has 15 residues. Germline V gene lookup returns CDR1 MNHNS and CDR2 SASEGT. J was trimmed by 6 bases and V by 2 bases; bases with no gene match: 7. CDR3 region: CASSERFPSGNEQFF. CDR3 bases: TGTGCCAGCAGTGAACGGTTCCCTAGCGGCAATGAGCAGTTCTTC.

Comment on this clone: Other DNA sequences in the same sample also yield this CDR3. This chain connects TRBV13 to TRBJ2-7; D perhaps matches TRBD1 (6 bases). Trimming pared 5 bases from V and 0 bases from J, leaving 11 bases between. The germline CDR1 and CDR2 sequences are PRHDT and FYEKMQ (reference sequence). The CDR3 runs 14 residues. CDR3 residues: CASSNRDISYEQYF. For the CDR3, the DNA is TGTGCCAGCAGCAATAGGGACATCTCCTACGAGCAGTACTTC.

The CDR3 region has the DNA TGTGCCAGCAGTTTCCCGCCTGGTCGGGAGCAGTACTTC. This translates into CASSFPPGREQYF. The rearrangement joins TRBV27 to TRBJ2-7; D uncertain. CDR1 and CDR2 from the germline V gene are MNHEY and SMNVEV (reference sequence). Between the trimmed V and J ends, which lost 3 bases and 7 bases, there was a span of 13 bases. The CDR3 is made up of 13 amino acids.

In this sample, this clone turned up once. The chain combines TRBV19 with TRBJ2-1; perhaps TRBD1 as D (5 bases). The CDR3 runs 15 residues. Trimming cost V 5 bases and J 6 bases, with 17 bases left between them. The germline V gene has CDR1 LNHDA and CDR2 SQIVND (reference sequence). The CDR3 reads CASSWGAVAVNEQFF. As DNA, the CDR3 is TGTGCCAGTAGTTGGGGCGCGGTGGCTGTCAATGAGCAGTTCTTC.

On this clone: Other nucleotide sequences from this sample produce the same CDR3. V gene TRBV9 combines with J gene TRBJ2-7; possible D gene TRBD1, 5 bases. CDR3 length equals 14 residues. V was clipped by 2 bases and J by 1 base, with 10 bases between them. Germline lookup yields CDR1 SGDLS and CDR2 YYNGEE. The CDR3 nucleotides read TGTGCCAGCAGCGTCAAAGACAGTTCCTACGAGCAGTACTTC. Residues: CASSVKDSSYEQYF.

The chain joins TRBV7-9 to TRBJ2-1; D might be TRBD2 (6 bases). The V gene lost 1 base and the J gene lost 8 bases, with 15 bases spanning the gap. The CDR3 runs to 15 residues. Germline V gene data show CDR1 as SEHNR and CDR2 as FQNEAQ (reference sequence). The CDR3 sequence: CASSLDAGTLDEQFF. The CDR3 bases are TGTGCCAGCAGCTTAGATGCGGGGACCTTGGATGAGCAGTTCTTC. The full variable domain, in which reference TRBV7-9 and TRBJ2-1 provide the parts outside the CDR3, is DTGVSQNPRHKITKRGQNVTFRCDPISEHNRLYWYRQTLGQGPEFLTYFQNEAQLEKSRLLSDRFSAERPKGSFSTLEIQRTEQGDSAMYLCASSLDAGTLDEQFFGPGTRLTVL.